The 18 T cell receptor beta chains below come from one sample, sequenced in a study of post-analysis software for immune sequencing data. Points from the study as a whole: Five or six TRBV segments, including TRBV5-6, TRBV5-1 and TRBV20-1, were more frequent in patients than controls.

Prepared libraries of TCR beta cDNA carried unique molecular identifiers. TCRdb called the PCR reads again in MiXCR, with one record for every CDR3 protein. The sample yields roughly 800,000 distinct CDR3 sequences, about half seen once. Their recognized antigens are unknown. Sequencing input: blood. All receptors derive from a girl aged 5-17 years with multiple sclerosis.

The V call is TRBV15, the J call TRBJ2-7; D is perhaps TRBD1 or TRBD2 (5 bases each). The DNA end favors TRBJ2-5, so the J call may be wrong. CDR3 length: 18 amino acids. The germline V gene has CDR1 LNHNV and CDR2 YYDKDF (reference sequence). CDR3 bases: TGTGCCACCAGCTCCGCAGGTAGGGACCGATTACCTCAGAAGACCCAGTACTTC. It is translated as CATSSAGRDRLPQKTQYF.

The V and J genes are TRBV29-1 and TRBJ2-5; D might be TRBD1 (6 bases). The assigned J gene may be wrong: the sequence end matches TRBJ2-7 better. The length of the CDR3 is 13 residues. CDR1 is SQVTM, CDR2 ANQGSEA, per germline. CDR3 in DNA: TGCAGCGTTGTCAGGGGAAGAAAGAGCGAGCAGTACTTC. The encoded protein is CSVVRGRKSEQYF.

This clonotype has at least ten counts. The chain uses TRBV5-1 and TRBJ2-1; TRBD2 aligns across 9 bases. CDR1 and CDR2 (germline): SGHRS, YFSETQ. CDR3 length: 16 amino acids. Trimming at V came to 3 bases and at J to 4 bases, leaving 8 bases not matched to a gene. CDR3 in DNA: TGCGCCAGCAGCTCAATTCTAGCGGGAACGTACAATGAGCAGTTCTTC. Translation: CASSSILAGTYNEQFF. Full variable domain (outside the CDR3, taken from reference TRBV5-1 and TRBJ2-1): KAGVTQTPRYLIKTRGQQVTLSCSPISGHRSVSWYQQTPGQGLQFLFEYFSETQRNKGNFPGRFSGRQFSNSRSEMNVSTLELGDSALYLCASSSILAGTYNEQFFGPGTRLTVL.

J is TRBJ2-1 and V is TRBV7-8; no clear D gene. Per the germline V gene, CDR1 is SGHVS and CDR2 is FQNEAQ. CDR3 size: 15 residues. Deletions cut 4 bases from V and 0 bases from J, with 10 bases between. This chain's CDR3 is CASSSHPSSYNEQFF. CDR3 bases: TGTGCCAGCAGCTCGCATCCAAGCTCCTACAATGAGCAGTTCTTC. Filled out from reference TRBV7-8 and TRBJ2-1, the complete variable domain reads GAGVSQSPRYKVAKRGQDVALRCDPISGHVSLFWYQQALGQGPEFLTYFQNEAQLDKSGLPSDRFFAERPEGSVSTLKIQRTQQEDSAVYLCASSSHPSSYNEQFFGPGTRLTVL.

This clonotype was picked up one time. This chain connects TRBV7-9 to TRBJ2-5, with TRBD1 matching over 8 bases. Germline V lookup: CDR1 SEHNR, CDR2 FQNEAQ (reference sequence). This CDR3 has 15 amino acids. V lost 1 base, J lost 2 bases, and 3 bases stayed unmatched. This chain's CDR3 is CASSLDDRGQETQYF. The CDR3 bases are TGTGCCAGCAGCTTAGACGACAGGGGACAAGAGACCCAGTACTTC.

The chain carries TRBV7-9 and TRBJ1-5, with D perhaps matching TRBD1 (6 bases). CDR1 SEHNR and CDR2 FQNEAQ come from the germline V gene (reference sequence). V was cut by 5 bases and J by 2 bases, with 13 bases left in between. This CDR3 region has 15 residues. CDR3 DNA: TGTGCCAGCAGCCAGTGGGACAACGGCAATCAGCCCCAGCATTTT. Translating gives CASSQWDNGNQPQHF. Drawing the rest from reference TRBV7-9 and TRBJ1-5, the complete variable domain is DTGVSQNPRHKITKRGQNVTFRCDPISEHNRLYWYRQTLGQGPEFLTYFQNEAQLEKSRLLSDRFSAERPKGSFSTLEIQRTEQGDSAMYLCASSQWDNGNQPQHFGDGTRLSIL.

This clonotype turned up a few times. The V and J genes are TRBV7-2 and TRBJ2-3, with a weak D call TRBD2 (5 bases). V gave up 5 bases and J gave up 1 base, with 13 bases separating them. The CDR3 consists of 15 residues. Germline V gene sequence: CDR1 SGHTA, CDR2 FQGNSA. The CDR3 DNA reads TGTGCCAGCAGCCCGGAGCGGAGACGCACAGATACGCAGTATTTT. Translating gives CASSPERRRTDTQYF.

V is TRBV10-3 and J is TRBJ2-7; 9 bases line up with TRBD1. The CDR3 has 13 amino acids. Germline V gene data show CDR1 as ENHRY and CDR2 as SYGVKD. V gave up 6 bases and J gave up 1 base; unmatched junction bases: 1. The CDR3 is CAIRTGGSYEQYF. CDR3 DNA: TGTGCCATCAGGACAGGGGGGTCCTACGAGCAGTACTTC.

The chain recombines TRBV11-2 with TRBJ2-5; the match to TRBD1 covers 11 bases. This CDR3 spans 14 amino acids. Germline V lookup: CDR1 SGHAT, CDR2 FQNNGV. The ends lost 5 bases at V and 6 bases at J; junction bases unmatched: 5. The CDR3 region is CASSHGQGAQTQYF. The CDR3 bases are TGTGCCAGCAGCCACGGACAGGGGGCGCAGACCCAGTACTTC.

V and J are TRBV9 and TRBJ2-7; the D gene is possibly TRBD2 (5 bases). This CDR3 is built from 15 residues. Germline assignment: CDR1 SGDLS and CDR2 YYNGEE. Trimming stripped 2 bases from V and 1 base from J, with 13 bases between. The CDR3 here is CASSVSGKHSYEQYF. The DNA for the CDR3 is TGTGCCAGCAGCGTCAGCGGTAAACATTCCTACGAGCAGTACTTC.

The gene calls are TRBV7-3 and TRBJ2-1; weak D call: TRBD2 (6 bases). V was cut by 1 base and J by 2 bases, with 9 bases left in between. The length of the CDR3 is 15 residues. CDR1 and CDR2 (germline): SGHTA, FQGTGA. The CDR3 is CASSLSPGAYNEQFF. The DNA for the CDR3 is TGTGCCAGCAGCTTAAGCCCGGGGGCCTACAATGAGCAGTTCTTC. The whole variable domain, remainder taken from reference TRBV7-3 and TRBJ2-1, is GAGVSQTPSNKVTEKGKYVELRCDPISGHTALYWYRQSLGQGPEFLIYFQGTGAADDSGLPNDRFFAVRPEGSVSTLKIQRTERGDSAVYLCASSLSPGAYNEQFFGPGTRLTVL.

This chain uses TRBV3-1 with TRBJ2-4, with D perhaps matching TRBD1 or TRBD2 (5 bases each). The ends were cut back, 3 bases at V and 15 bases at J, with 15 bases in the middle. Germline values: CDR1 LGHDT, CDR2 YNNKEL (reference sequence). The CDR3 is 12 amino acids. The CDR3 sequence is CASSHRGPWVYF. The DNA of the CDR3 is TGTGCCAGCAGCCACCGGGGACCGTGGGTGTACTTC.

This chain connects TRBV29-1 to TRBJ2-1, with D perhaps matching TRBD1 (5 bases). The CDR3 spans 11 residues. V lost 4 bases and J 9 bases, leaving 10 bases between the germline ends. Per the germline V gene, CDR1 is SQVTM and CDR2 is ANQGSEA. Here the CDR3 reads CSVAGGAEQFF. The CDR3 region has the DNA TGCAGCGTTGCTGGTGGGGCTGAGCAGTTCTTC.

V usage is TRBV28 and J usage is TRBJ2-7; possibly TRBD2 for D (6 bases). Germline lookup yields CDR1 MDHEN and CDR2 SYDVKM. V was cut by 9 bases and J by 6 bases, with 15 bases left in between. The CDR3 runs 12 residues. The CDR3 here is CASRDFGFEQYF. The CDR3 DNA reads TGTGCCAGTAGGGACTTTGGGTTCGAGCAGTACTTC. Complete variable domain (other parts from reference TRBV28 and TRBJ2-7): DVKVTQSSRYLVKRTGEKVFLECVQDMDHENMFWYRQDPGLGLRLIYFSYDVKMKEKGDIPEGYSVSREKKERFSLILESASTNQTSMYLCASRDFGFEQYFGPGTRLTVT.

The CDR3 DNA reads TGTGCCAGCAGCTTAGTACTAGCGGGATTCACTGAGCAGTTCTTC. Translating gives CASSLVLAGFTEQFF. The V gene is TRBV7-9, the J gene TRBJ2-1, with 10 nucleotides matching TRBD2. Trimming removed 1 base from V and 9 bases from J; junction bases left unmatched: 6. CDR1 and CDR2 (germline): SEHNR, FQNEAQ (reference sequence). The length of the CDR3 is 15 residues.

The chain employs TRBV6-7 and TRBJ2-7, with D perhaps being TRBD1 or TRBD2 (5 bases each). TRBV6-7 is an open reading frame, and its role is uncertain. Trimming took off 2 bases at V and 3 bases at J, with 26 bases between the two ends. There are 19 residues in the CDR3. In DNA, the CDR3 is TGTGCCAGCAGTTACACTCCCCCACCGGAGAGGGACCTCGTCTACGAGCAGTACTTC. This codes for CASSYTPPPERDLVYEQYF.

This chain links TRBV4-2 with TRBJ2-1; 8 positions agree with TRBD2. This CDR3 is 15 amino acids long. CDR1 LGHNA and CDR2 YNFKEQ come from the germline V gene. The J segment lost 3 bases and the V segment lost 1 base, leaving 2 bases of the junction unmatched. For the CDR3, the DNA is TGTGCCAGCAGCCAAGGGGGACTAGGCTACAATGAGCAGTTCTTC. As protein: CASSQGGLGYNEQFF.

V is TRBV5-1 and J is TRBJ2-7; no reliable D call. The CDR3 covers 14 residues. V gave up 0 bases and J gave up 6 bases, with 13 bases separating them. Germline loops: CDR1 SGHRS, CDR2 YFSETQ. CDR3: CASSLVSPTSEQYF. The CDR3 DNA follows: TGCGCCAGCAGCTTGGTATCACCGACCTCCGAGCAGTACTTC.